This is a list of T cell receptor beta chains from one sample in a study of T cell changes during pregnancy in multiple sclerosis. Using immunoSEQ multiplex PCR, the repertoire was profiled, and TCRdb retains in-frame clones only, with some absent. The sample holds under 70,000 clones, roughly 92% seen once. The specimen comprised peripheral blood, sampled in the third trimester of pregnancy. Receptors were obtained from a female donor in good health, enrolled as a control in a pregnancy study. Each CDR3 is given with its conserved first and last residue. Fields, in order: CDR3 protein, V gene, D gene. The D gene is left open where the match is weak.

CDR3 protein: CASSAPGQVYNSPLHF
V gene: TRBV18
D gene: TRBD1

CDR3 protein: CASSLSQGAQGEQYF
V gene: TRBV11-2
D gene: TRBD1

CDR3 protein: CASSLGAGLNYEQYF
V gene: TRBV19
D gene: .

CDR3 protein: CASSPIGASGYEQYF
V gene: TRBV18
D gene: TRBD2

CDR3 protein: CASSVGDRDNYGYTF
V gene: TRBV9
D gene: TRBD1

CDR3 protein: CASSPRQGSYEQYF
V gene: TRBV28
D gene: .

CDR3 protein: CASSPTGTRLYEQYF
V gene: TRBV5-1
D gene: .

CDR3 protein: CASSLAAGRFETQYF
V gene: TRBV7-2
D gene: .

CDR3 protein: CASKVVRSQYF
V gene: TRBV19
D gene: .

CDR3 protein: CASSQDRGNEQYF
V gene: TRBV13
D gene: TRBD1

CDR3 protein: CASSRGDRGMQYF
V gene: TRBV7-2
D gene: TRBD1

CDR3 protein: CASSIRGSQISNQPQHF
V gene: TRBV19
D gene: .

CDR3 protein: CASRERAAGGRYGYTF
V gene: TRBV2
D gene: TRBD1

CDR3 protein: CASSLLGELGEQYF
V gene: TRBV7-9
D gene: .

CDR3 protein: CASSQEGGTGTKDTQYF
V gene: TRBV4-2
D gene: TRBD1

CDR3 protein: CATSRWSSGRANEQFF
V gene: TRBV15
D gene: TRBD2